This T cell receptor beta chain was documented in a study of shared clonotypes between healthy human individuals. General study points: A limitation of the genetic and exposure-history diversity represented arose from few donors.

TCRdb keeps only in-frame clones here, not all; method: immunoSEQ multiplex PCR. The data hold roughly 490,000 clones, with 75% to 85% observed a single time. This clone was seen a single time. Its specificity is not known. The TCR originated in a woman in her 40s in good health. Some clones in this sample may be carry-over from other donors' samples. Sequences were obtained from PBMCs.

Here the CDR3 reads CASSQRPGNVGNTEAFF. DNA for the CDR3: TGTGCCAGCAGCCAGCGCCCTGGGAACGTTGGGAACACTGAAGCTTTCTTT. The genes are TRBV14 and TRBJ1-1; D is unresolved. This CDR3 comprises 17 residues. V was pared by 3 bases and J by 1 base, with 18 bases between. Germline CDR1 reads SGHDN; CDR2 reads FVKESK.